This T cell receptor (beta chain) was profiled in a study of blood T cell repertoires in COVID-19. Study context: Samples of COVID-19 (acute and convalescent) were obtained from the United States, Italy and Spain. T cells, B-cell-depleted T cells, or PBMCs supplied cDNA or gDNA.

In germline, CDR1 is SGHRS, CDR2 YFSETQ. The V and J ends lost 8 bases and 5 bases respectively, with 19 bases between them. The CDR3 runs to 14 residues. How the authors handled the data: Scientists estimated how many nucleated cells there were by amplifying reference gene primers. The protocol was immunoSEQ multiplex PCR, while the TCRdb copy is restricted to in-frame clones and leaves out a portion. D and trimming come from the DNA, and the V and J calls and clone size come from that table. Found here are 200,000 to 300,000 clones, about 90% of them singletons; the top ten hold roughly 3.1%. The sample taken for sequencing was peripheral blood. The chain is built from TRBV5-1 and TRBJ1-1, with a possible D match to TRBD1 (5 bases). This TCR was recovered from a man younger than 30 with active or convalescent COVID-19. The CDR3 protein is CASTATDSRTEAFF. The CDR3 DNA follows: TGCGCCAGTACGGCGACCGACAGCCGAACTGAAGCTTTCTTT.